The rows below give T cell receptor beta chains drawn from one sample of a study of blood T cell repertoires in COVID-19. Clones were read by immunoSEQ multiplex PCR, and TCRdb kept only the in-frame ones, dropping some. The sample records some 150,000 clones, roughly 87% being singletons. Sequencing input: peripheral blood. The receptor set was obtained from a woman aged 45 to 65 with acute or convalescent COVID-19. CDR3s include the opening cysteine and the closing phenylalanine or tryptophan. D genes are given only for firm matches. A row's size may be missing; if present it is once, few, many or a size class.

j_gene	v_gene	d_gene	abundance	CDR3aa	CDR3nt
TRBJ1-2	TRBV19	-	-	CASSSETQGLYGYTF	TGTGCCAGTAGCTCTGAGACCCAGGGCCTATATGGCTACACCTTC
TRBJ2-7	TRBV24-1	TRBD1	-	CATSDRTGGYEQYF	TGTGCCACCAGTGATCGAACAGGGGGCTACGAGCAGTACTTC
TRBJ2-1	TRBV9	-	-	CASSARQGTRSYNEQFF	TGTGCCAGCAGCGCTAGGCAGGGAACCCGCTCCTACAATGAGCAGTTCTTC
TRBJ1-2	TRBV9	-	-	CASSVAVMNGYTF	TGTGCCAGCAGCGTAGCGGTAATGAATGGCTACACCTTC
TRBJ1-1	TRBV19	-	once	CASSLLNTEAFF	TGTGCCAGTAGTCTTCTGAACACTGAAGCTTTCTTT
TRBJ2-2	TRBV4-1	-	-	CASSQGSLPGRFGTGELFF	TGCGCCAGCAGCCAAGGTAGTCTACCAGGAAGGTTCGGCACCGGGGAGCTGTTTTTT
TRBJ1-2	TRBV7-2	TRBD1	-	CASSLRGQVYGYTF	TGTGCCAGCAGCTTAAGGGGGCAGGTCTATGGCTACACCTTC
TRBJ2-2	TRBV7-9	-	-	CASSILRGNTGELFF	TGTGCCAGCAGCATCCTCAGGGGGAACACCGGGGAGCTGTTTTTT
TRBJ2-7	TRBV11-3	TRBD2	-	CASSAGGLYEQYF	TGTGCCAGCAGTGCGGGGGGATTATACGAGCAGTACTTC
TRBJ1-1	TRBV27	TRBD1	-	CASRLTGGPEAFF	TGTGCCAGCAGGCTCACAGGGGGCCCTGAAGCTTTCTTT
TRBJ2-7	TRBV5-1	-	-	CASSSGRGLSYEQYF	TGCGCCAGCAGCTCGGGGCGGGGCCTCTCCTACGAGCAGTACTTC
TRBJ2-7	TRBV5-1	TRBD1	-	CASSRGQGYEQYF	TGCGCCAGCAGCCGAGGACAGGGCTACGAGCAGTACTTC
TRBJ1-2	TRBV5-1	-	-	CASSPRGGYGYTF	TGCGCCAGCAGCCCCCGAGGTGGGTATGGCTACACCTTC
TRBJ2-7	TRBV27	-	-	CASSFSSRYEQYF	TGTGCCAGCAGTTTCTCATCTAGGTACGAGCAGTACTTC
TRBJ1-5	TRBV10-2	-	-	CASRTGGTSNQPQHF	TGCGCCAGCAGGACGGGGGGTACGAGCAATCAGCCCCAGCATTTT
TRBJ2-7	TRBV30	TRBD1	-	CAWSDLKTGGVYEQYF	TGTGCCTGGAGTGATTTGAAGACAGGGGGTGTATACGAGCAGTACTTC
TRBJ2-1	TRBV3-1/TRBV3-2	TRBD2	-	CASSRRLAGVSYNEQFF	TGTGCCAGCAGCCGCAGACTAGCGGGGGTTTCCTACAATGAGCAGTTCTTC
TRBJ2-5	TRBV14	TRBD1	-	CASKRTGGAETQYF	TGTGCCAGCAAGAGGACAGGGGGCGCGGAGACCCAGTACTTC
TRBJ2-1	TRBV4-2	TRBD2	-	CASSQAGSGRDNEQFF	TGTGCCAGCAGCCAAGCGGGTAGCGGGAGAGACAATGAGCAGTTCTTC
TRBJ2-7	TRBV19	TRBD2	-	CASSERGVSYEQYF	TGTGCCAGTAGTGAGCGGGGTGTCTCCTACGAGCAGTACTTC
TRBJ2-1	TRBV24-1	TRBD1	-	CATSPLTGESYNEQFF	TGTGCCACCAGCCCCTTGACAGGGGAGTCCTACAATGAGCAGTTCTTC
TRBJ2-7	TRBV10-1	TRBD1	-	CASSGTEPYEQYF	TGCGCCAGCAGCGGGACAGAACCCTACGAGCAGTACTTC
TRBJ2-1	TRBV19	-	-	CASSMAHSSYNEQFF	TGTGCCAGTAGTATGGCGCACAGCTCCTACAATGAGCAGTTCTTC
TRBJ1-4	TRBV9	-	-	CASSSYSGVGSEKLFF	TGTGCCAGCAGCTCATACTCAGGGGTGGGGAGTGAAAAACTGTTTTTT
TRBJ2-7	TRBV19	TRBD1	few	CASSMTGGGYEQYF	TGTGCCAGTAGTATGACAGGGGGCGGCTACGAGCAGTACTTC
TRBJ2-5	TRBV5-6	TRBD2	once	CASSPVGTSVQETQYF	TGTGCCAGCAGCCCGGTAGGGACTAGCGTGCAAGAGACCCAGTACTTC
TRBJ1-1	TRBV30	-	-	CASQVLNTEAFF	TGTGCCTCACAGGTGCTGAACACTGAAGCTTTCTTT
TRBJ1-2	TRBV19	-	-	CASSISGEYYGYTF	TGTGCCAGTAGTATTTCAGGGGAATACTATGGCTACACCTTC
TRBJ1-3	TRBV4-1	TRBD1	-	CASSQIGFWTGDVSGNTIYF	TGCGCCAGCAGCCAAATCGGCTTCTGGACAGGAGACGTCTCTGGAAACACCATATATTTT
TRBJ2-7	TRBV6-4	TRBD1	-	CASSEDRGGSYEQYF	TGTGCCAGCAGTGAGGACAGGGGGGGATCCTACGAGCAGTACTTC
TRBJ1-2	TRBV5-1	-	-	CASSLEQFYGYTF	TGCGCCAGCAGCTTGGAACAGTTCTATGGCTACACCTTC
TRBJ1-1	TRBV29-1	-	-	CSVERDTEAFF	TGCAGCGTTGAAAGAGACACTGAAGCTTTCTTT
TRBJ2-7	TRBV19	-	-	CASSVTDSYEQYF	TGTGCCAGTAGTGTCACAGACTCCTACGAGCAGTACTTC
TRBJ2-5	TRBV6-5	TRBD1	once	CASSLKTGLQETQYF	TGTGCCAGCAGTTTAAAGACAGGGTTGCAAGAGACCCAGTACTTC
TRBJ2-5	TRBV11-2	TRBD1	-	CASSLVLSFRDSQETQYF	TGTGCCAGCAGCTTAGTCTTATCTTTCCGGGACAGTCAAGAGACCCAGTACTTC
TRBJ2-7	TRBV7-9	TRBD1	-	CASSAGTGPYEQYF	TGTGCCAGCAGCGCCGGGACAGGGCCCTACGAGCAGTACTTC
TRBJ2-7	TRBV13	-	-	CASTPMGGLYEQYF	TGTGCCAGCACCCCGATGGGAGGCCTCTACGAGCAGTACTTC
TRBJ2-6	TRBV5-8	-	-	CASSLAQGGSSGANVLTF	TGTGCCAGCAGCTTGGCACAGGGGGGGTCCTCTGGGGCCAACGTCCTGACTTTC
TRBJ2-7	TRBV27	-	-	CASSLQLPDSQGTYVQYF	TGTGCCAGCAGTTTGCAACTCCCGGACTCCCAAGGGACTTACGTGCAGTACTTC
TRBJ2-1	TRBV10-3	TRBD2	-	CAISRLAGDSYNEQFF	TGTGCCATCAGCAGACTAGCGGGGGACTCCTACAATGAGCAGTTCTTC
TRBJ1-1	TRBV4-1	-	-	CAIKRGIISTEAFF	TGCGCCATAAAAAGGGGGATAATAAGCACTGAAGCTTTCTTT
TRBJ1-6	TRBV19	-	-	CASNGPTGFYNSPLHF	TGTGCCAGTAACGGCCCAACAGGCTTCTATAATTCACCCCTCCACTTT